This TCR beta chain originates from a study of regulatory T cells in long-lasting Graves disease. The time point was: newly diagnosed GD, antithyroid drugs for less than 3 months. The TCR library was made from RNA extracted from PBMCs. Approximately 10-milliliter peripheral blood samples went into EDTA tubes. Looked up from germline, CDR1 is SQVTM and CDR2 is ANQGSEA. V lost 7 bases, J lost 0 bases, and 15 bases lay in between. This CDR3 has 14 residues. TCR beta libraries were built with iRepertoire HTBI primers and Arm-PCR of CDR3 regions. From the multiplex PCR reads, TCRdb called clonotypes with MiXCR, one entry per CDR3 protein. The sample includes some 370,000 distinct CDR3 sequences, 12% seen only once; the top ten take under 20%. This sample also appeared in a second study, on T cells in Graves' hyperthyroidism and ophthalmopathy.

This sample comprised peripheral blood mononuclear cells (PBMCs), obtained at new diagnosis, from a patient treated with antithyroid drugs. The source of this sequence is a woman younger than 35 with Graves disease. V is TRBV29-1 and J is TRBJ1-1; D is perhaps TRBD1 (5 bases). The CDR3, as DNA: TGCAGCGGCTCGCGACAGACCATGAACACTGAAGCTTTCTTT. Amino acid sequence: CSGSRQTMNTEAFF.